The T cell receptor (beta chain) under discussion was sequenced for a study of cytomegalovirus exposure and HLA in healthy donors. Study background: An earlier analysis identified 117 million unique TCR beta sequences in 150 million to 200 million T cells. Across 300 to 400 genotyped donors, approximately 81% landed in the Caucasian-associated ancestry cluster.

The CDR3 is 13 residues long. Germline CDR1 and CDR2: SGHTA and FQGTGA. Trimming removed 5 bases from V and 0 bases from J, with 6 bases in between. Notes on this clone: Its specificity is unknown.

The PCR contained 60 Vbeta and 13 Jbeta primers. Libraries were prepared by immunoSEQ multiplex PCR; TCRdb keeps only in-frame clonotypes and omits some of them. Seen in this sample are tens of thousands of clones; the ten most common clones hold about 1.9%. Whole-study results and caveats: Apart from CMV serostatus, no immune exposure information was available.

Sequencing was performed on PBMCs. This chain links TRBV7-3 with TRBJ2-3; D perhaps matches TRBD2 (6 bases). This sequence originates from a woman aged 40 to 50 in good health and CMV-seropositive. For the CDR3, the DNA is TGTGCCAGCAGCGGACTAAGCACAGATACGCAGTATTTT. Translating it yields CASSGLSTDTQYF.